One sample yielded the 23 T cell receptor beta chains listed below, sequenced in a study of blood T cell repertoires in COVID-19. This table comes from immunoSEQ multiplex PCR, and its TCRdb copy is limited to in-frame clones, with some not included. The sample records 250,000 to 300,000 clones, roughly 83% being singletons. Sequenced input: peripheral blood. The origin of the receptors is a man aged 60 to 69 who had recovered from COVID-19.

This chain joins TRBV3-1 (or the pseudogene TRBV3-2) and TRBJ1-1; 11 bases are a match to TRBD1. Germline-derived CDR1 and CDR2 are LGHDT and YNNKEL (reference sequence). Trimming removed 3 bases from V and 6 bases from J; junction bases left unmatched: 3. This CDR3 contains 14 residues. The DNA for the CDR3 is TGTGCCAGCAGCCAGCGGGGACAGGGGGCTGAAGCTTTCTTT. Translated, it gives CASSQRGQGAEAFF.

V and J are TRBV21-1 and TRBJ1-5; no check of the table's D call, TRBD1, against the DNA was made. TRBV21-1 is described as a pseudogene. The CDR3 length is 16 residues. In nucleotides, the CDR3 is TGTGCCAGCAGCAAAGGAGGACAGGATAGCAATCAGCCCCAGCATTTT. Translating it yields CASSKGGQDSNQPQHF.

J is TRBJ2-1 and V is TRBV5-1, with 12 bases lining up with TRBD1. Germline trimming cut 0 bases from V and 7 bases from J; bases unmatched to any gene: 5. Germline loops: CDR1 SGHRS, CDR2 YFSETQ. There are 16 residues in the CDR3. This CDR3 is CASSLVGQGAVNEQFF. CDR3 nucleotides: TGCGCCAGCAGCTTGGTGGGACAGGGGGCCGTGAATGAGCAGTTCTTC. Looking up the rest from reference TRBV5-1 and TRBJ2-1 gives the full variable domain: KAGVTQTPRYLIKTRGQQVTLSCSPISGHRSVSWYQQTPGQGLQFLFEYFSETQRNKGNFPGRFSGRQFSNSRSEMNVSTLELGDSALYLCASSLVGQGAVNEQFFGPGTRLTVL.

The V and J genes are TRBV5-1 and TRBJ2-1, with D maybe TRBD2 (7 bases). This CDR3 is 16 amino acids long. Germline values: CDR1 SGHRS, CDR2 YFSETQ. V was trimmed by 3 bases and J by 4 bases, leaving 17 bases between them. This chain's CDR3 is CASSSRGGTEYNEQFF. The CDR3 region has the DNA TGCGCCAGCAGCTCGAGGGGGGGAACAGAATACAATGAGCAGTTCTTC.

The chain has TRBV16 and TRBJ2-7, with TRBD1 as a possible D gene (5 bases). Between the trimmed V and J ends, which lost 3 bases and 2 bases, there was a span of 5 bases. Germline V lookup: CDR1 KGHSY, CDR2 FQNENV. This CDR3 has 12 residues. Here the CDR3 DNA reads TGTGCCAGCAGCCAGACAGCCTACGAGCAGTACTTC. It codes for CASSQTAYEQYF.

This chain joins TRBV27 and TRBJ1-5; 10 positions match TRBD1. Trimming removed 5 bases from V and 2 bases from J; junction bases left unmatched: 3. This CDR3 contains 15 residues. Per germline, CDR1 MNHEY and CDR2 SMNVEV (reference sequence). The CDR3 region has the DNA TGTGCCAGCAGTGAAGGGACAGGGGGCAATCAGCCCCAGCATTTT. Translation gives CASSEGTGGNQPQHF.

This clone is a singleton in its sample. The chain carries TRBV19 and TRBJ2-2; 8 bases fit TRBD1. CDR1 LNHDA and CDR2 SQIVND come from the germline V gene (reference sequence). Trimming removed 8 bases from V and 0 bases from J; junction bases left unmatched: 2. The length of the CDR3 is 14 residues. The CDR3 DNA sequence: TGTGCCAGTCAGGGACAGGCGAACACCGGGGAGCTGTTTTTT. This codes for CASQGQANTGELFF.

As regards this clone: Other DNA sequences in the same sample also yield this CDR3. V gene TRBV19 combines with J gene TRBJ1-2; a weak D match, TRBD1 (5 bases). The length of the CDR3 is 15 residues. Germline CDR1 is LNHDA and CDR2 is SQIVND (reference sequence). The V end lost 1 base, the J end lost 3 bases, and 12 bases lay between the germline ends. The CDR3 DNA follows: TGTGCCAGTAGTATAGCTGGGGGGTCTGACTATGGCTACACCTTC. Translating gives CASSIAGGSDYGYTF.

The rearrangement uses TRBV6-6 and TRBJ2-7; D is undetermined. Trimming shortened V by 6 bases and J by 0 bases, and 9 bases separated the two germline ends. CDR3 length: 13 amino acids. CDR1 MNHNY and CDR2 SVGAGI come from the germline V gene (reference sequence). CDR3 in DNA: TGTGCCAGCAGCCATGACATCTCCTACGAGCAGTACTTC. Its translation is CASSHDISYEQYF.

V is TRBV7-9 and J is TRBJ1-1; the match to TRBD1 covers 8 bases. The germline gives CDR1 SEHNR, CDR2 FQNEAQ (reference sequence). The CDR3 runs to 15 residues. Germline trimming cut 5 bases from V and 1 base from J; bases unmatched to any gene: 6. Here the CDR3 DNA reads TGTGCCAGCAGCCTCAGTCAGGGGGCGAACACTGAAGCTTTCTTT. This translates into CASSLSQGANTEAFF.

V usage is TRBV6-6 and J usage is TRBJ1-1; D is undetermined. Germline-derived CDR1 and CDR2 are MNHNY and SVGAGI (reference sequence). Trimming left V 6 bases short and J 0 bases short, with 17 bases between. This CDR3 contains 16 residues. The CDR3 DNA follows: TGTGCCAGCAGCTATGAACCGACACGTATGAACACTGAAGCTTTCTTT. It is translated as CASSYEPTRMNTEAFF.

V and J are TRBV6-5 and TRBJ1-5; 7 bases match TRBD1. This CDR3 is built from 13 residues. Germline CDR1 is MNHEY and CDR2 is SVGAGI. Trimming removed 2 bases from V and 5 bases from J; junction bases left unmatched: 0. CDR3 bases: TGTGCCAGCAGTTACAGGGGGCATCAGCCCCAGCATTTT. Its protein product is CASSYRGHQPQHF.

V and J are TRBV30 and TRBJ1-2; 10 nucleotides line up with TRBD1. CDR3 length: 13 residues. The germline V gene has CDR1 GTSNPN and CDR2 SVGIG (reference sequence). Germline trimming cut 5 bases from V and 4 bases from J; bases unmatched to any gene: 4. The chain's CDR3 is CAWGRTGGYGYTF. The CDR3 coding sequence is TGTGCCTGGGGTAGGACAGGGGGCTATGGCTACACCTTC. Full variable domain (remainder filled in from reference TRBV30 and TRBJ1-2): SQTIHQWPATLVQPVGSPLSLECTVEGTSNPNLYWYRQAAGRGLQLLFYSVGIGQISSEVPQNLSASRPQDRQFILSSKKLLLSDSGFYLCAWGRTGGYGYTFGSGTRLTVV.

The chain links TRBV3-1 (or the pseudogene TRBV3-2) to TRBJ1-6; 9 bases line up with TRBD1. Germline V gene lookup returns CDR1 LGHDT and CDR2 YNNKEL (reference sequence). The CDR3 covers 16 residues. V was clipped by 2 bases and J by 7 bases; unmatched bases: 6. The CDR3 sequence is CASSQLAGTGNSPLHF. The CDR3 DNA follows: TGTGCCAGCAGCCAACTGGCGGGGACAGGGAATTCACCCCTCCACTTT.

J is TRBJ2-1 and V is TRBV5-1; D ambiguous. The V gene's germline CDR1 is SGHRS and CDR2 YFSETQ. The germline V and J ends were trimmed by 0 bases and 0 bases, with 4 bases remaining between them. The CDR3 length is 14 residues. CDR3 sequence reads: CASSLASSYNEQFF. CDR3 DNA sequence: TGCGCCAGCAGCTTGGCTAGCTCCTACAATGAGCAGTTCTTC. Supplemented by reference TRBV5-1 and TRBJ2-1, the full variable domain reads KAGVTQTPRYLIKTRGQQVTLSCSPISGHRSVSWYQQTPGQGLQFLFEYFSETQRNKGNFPGRFSGRQFSNSRSEMNVSTLELGDSALYLCASSLASSYNEQFFGPGTRLTVL.

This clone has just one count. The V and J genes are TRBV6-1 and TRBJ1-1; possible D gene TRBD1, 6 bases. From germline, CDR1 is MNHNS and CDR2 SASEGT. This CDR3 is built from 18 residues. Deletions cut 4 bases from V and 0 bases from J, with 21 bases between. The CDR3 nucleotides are TGTGCCAGCAGTGGTTATCGACAGGACCATAGTATGAACACTGAAGCTTTCTTT. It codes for CASSGYRQDHSMNTEAFF.

The CDR3 spells CASGHGGSSYEQYF. In DNA, the CDR3 is TGTGCCAGCGGTCACGGAGGATCCTCCTACGAGCAGTACTTC. The V call is TRBV2, the J call TRBJ2-7, with a possible D match to TRBD2 (5 bases). Trimming took 8 bases from V and 0 from J, leaving 14 bases between them. Germline V gene lookup returns CDR1 SNHLY and CDR2 FYNNEI. This CDR3 has 14 amino acids.

The CDR3, as DNA: TGCGCCAGCAGCTTGTTCGGGAGGGCCTTAGATACGCAGTATTTT. Translation: CASSLFGRALDTQYF. This chain connects TRBV5-1 to TRBJ2-3, with 8 bases aligning to TRBD2. V shed 1 base, J shed 5 bases, and the junction held 6 bases outside the gene matches. The germline V gene has CDR1 SGHRS and CDR2 YFSETQ. The CDR3 spans 15 residues. Full variable domain (missing parts from reference TRBV5-1 and TRBJ2-3): KAGVTQTPRYLIKTRGQQVTLSCSPISGHRSVSWYQQTPGQGLQFLFEYFSETQRNKGNFPGRFSGRQFSNSRSEMNVSTLELGDSALYLCASSLFGRALDTQYFGPGTRLTVL.

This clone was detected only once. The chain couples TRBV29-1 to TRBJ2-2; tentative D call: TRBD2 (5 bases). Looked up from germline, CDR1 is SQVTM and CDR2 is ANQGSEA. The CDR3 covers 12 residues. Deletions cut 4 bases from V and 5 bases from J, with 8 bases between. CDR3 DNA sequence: TGCAGCGTTGCCAGAGGGACCGGGGAGCTGTTTTTT. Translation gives CSVARGTGELFF.

CDR3 DNA sequence: TGTGCCAGCAGCGAACGGGACTCAGAAAATCAGCCCCAGCATTTT. Encoded protein: CASSERDSENQPQHF. The V gene is TRBV5-5, the J gene TRBJ1-5; maybe TRBD1 (5 bases). Trimming removed 4 bases at V and 4 bases at J, with 15 bases between. The CDR3 has 15 amino acids. Germline CDR1 and CDR2: SGHKS and YYEKEE (reference sequence).

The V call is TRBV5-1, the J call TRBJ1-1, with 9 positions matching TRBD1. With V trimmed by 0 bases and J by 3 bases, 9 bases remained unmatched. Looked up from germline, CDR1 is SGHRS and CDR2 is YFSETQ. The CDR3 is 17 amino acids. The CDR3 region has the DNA TGCGCCAGCAGCTTGGCGGCGCCTGGACAGGGGTACACTGAAGCTTTCTTT. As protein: CASSLAAPGQGYTEAFF.

CDR3 protein: CASSYELAPSTDTQYF. In DNA, the CDR3 is TGTGCCAGCAGTTACGAGCTAGCGCCTAGCACAGATACGCAGTATTTT. The chain uses TRBV6-5 and TRBJ2-3; D might be TRBD2 (6 bases). Per germline, CDR1 MNHEY and CDR2 SVGAGI. There are 16 residues in the CDR3. The V end lost 2 bases, the J end lost 0 bases, and 12 bases lay between the germline ends.

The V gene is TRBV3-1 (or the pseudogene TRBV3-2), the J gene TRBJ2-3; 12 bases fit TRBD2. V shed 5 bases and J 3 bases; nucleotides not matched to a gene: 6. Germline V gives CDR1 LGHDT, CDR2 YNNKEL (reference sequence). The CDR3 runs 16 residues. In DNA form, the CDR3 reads TGTGCCAGCAGCGACGGACTAGCGGGGCTAACAGATACGCAGTATTTT. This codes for CASSDGLAGLTDTQYF.